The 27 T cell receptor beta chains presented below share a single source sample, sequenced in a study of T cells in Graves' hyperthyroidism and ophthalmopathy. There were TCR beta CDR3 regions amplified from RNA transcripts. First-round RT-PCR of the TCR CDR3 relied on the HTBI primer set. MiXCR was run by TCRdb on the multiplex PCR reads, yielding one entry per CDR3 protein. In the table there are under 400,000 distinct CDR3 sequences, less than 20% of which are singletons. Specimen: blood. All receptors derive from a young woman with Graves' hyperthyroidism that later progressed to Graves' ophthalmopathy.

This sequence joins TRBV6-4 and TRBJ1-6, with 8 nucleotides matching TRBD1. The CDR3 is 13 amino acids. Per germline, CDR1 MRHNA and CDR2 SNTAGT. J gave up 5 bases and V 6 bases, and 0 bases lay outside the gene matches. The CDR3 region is CASRDRDNSPLHF. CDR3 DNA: TGTGCCAGCAGGGACAGGGATAATTCACCCCTCCACTTT.

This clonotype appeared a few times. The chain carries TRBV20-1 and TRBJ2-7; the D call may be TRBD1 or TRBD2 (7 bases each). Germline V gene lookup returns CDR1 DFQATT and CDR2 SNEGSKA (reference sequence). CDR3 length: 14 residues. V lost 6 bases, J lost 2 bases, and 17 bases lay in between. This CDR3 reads CSADHPGGAYEQYF. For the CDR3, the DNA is TGCAGTGCCGACCACCCAGGGGGGGCCTACGAGCAGTACTTC.

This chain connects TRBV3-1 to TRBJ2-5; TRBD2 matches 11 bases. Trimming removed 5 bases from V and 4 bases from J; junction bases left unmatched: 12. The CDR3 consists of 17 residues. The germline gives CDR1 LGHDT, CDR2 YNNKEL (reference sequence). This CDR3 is CASSMGLAAFLSETQYF. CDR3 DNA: TGTGCCAGCAGCATGGGACTAGCGGCTTTCCTTTCAGAGACCCAGTACTTC.

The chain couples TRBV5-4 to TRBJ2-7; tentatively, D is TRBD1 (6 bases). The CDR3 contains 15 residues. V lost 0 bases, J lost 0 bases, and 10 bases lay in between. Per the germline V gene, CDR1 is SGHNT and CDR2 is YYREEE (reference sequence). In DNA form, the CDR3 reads TGTGCCAGCAGCTTGGCGGCAGGGGACTCCTACGAGCAGTACTTC. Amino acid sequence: CASSLAAGDSYEQYF.

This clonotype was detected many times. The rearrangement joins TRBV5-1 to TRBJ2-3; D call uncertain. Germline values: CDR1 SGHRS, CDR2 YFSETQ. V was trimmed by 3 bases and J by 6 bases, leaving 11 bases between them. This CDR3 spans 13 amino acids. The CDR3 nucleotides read TGCGCCAGCAGCTCGTCTAGAGACGATACGCAGTATTTT. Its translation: CASSSSRDDTQYF.

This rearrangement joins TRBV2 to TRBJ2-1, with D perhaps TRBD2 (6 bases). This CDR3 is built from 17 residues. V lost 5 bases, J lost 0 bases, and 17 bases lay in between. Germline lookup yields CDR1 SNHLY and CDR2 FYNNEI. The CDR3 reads CASSLRRSGGSYNEQFF. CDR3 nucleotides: TGTGCCAGCAGTCTTCGAAGGTCCGGGGGCTCCTACAATGAGCAGTTCTTC.

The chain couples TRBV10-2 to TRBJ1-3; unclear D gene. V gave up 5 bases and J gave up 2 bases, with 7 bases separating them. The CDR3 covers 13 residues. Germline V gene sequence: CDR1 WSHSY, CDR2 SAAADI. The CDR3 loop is CASSQDAGNTIYF. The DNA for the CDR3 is TGCGCCAGCAGTCAGGATGCTGGAAACACCATATATTTT.

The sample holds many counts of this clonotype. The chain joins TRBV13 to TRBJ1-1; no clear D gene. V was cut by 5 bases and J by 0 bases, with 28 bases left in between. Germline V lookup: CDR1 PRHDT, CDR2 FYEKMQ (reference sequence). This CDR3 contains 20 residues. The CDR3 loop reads CASSQPPINPKDGLNTEAFF. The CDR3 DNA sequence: TGTGCCAGCAGCCAACCACCAATTAACCCCAAGGACGGTCTGAACACTGAAGCTTTCTTT. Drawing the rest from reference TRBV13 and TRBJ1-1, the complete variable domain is AAGVIQSPRHLIKEKRETATLKCYPIPRHDTVYWYQQGPGQDPQFLISFYEKMQSDKGSIPDRFSAQQFSDYHSELNMSSLELGDSALYFCASSQPPINPKDGLNTEAFFGQGTRLTVV.

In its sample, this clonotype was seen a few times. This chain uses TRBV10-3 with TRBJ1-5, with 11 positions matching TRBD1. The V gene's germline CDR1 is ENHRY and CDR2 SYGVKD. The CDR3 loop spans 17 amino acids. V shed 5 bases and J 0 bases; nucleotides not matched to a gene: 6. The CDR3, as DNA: TGTGCCATCAGTCAGGGACAGGGGGTTCATAGCAATCAGCCCCAGCATTTT. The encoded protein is CAISQGQGVHSNQPQHF.

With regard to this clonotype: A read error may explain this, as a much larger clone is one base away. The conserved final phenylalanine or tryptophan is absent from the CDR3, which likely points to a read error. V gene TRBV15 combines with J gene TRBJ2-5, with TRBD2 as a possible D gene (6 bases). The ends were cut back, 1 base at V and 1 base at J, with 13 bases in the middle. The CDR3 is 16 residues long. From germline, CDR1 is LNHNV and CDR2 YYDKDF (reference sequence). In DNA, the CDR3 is TGTGCCACCAGCAGAGGATGGGACTCCCCCCAAGAGACCCAGTACCTC. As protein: CATSRGWDSPQETQYL.

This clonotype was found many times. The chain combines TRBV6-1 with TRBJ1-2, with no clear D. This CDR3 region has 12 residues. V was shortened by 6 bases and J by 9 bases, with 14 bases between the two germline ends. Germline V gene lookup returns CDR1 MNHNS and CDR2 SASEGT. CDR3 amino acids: CASRYPGDRYTF. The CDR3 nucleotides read TGTGCCAGCAGGTACCCCGGTGATCGCTACACCTTC.

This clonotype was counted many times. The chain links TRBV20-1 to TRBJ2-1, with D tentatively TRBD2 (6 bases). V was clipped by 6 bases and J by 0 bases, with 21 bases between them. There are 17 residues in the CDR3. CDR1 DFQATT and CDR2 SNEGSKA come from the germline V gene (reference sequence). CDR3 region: CSARGDSEAHSYNEQFF. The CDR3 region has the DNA TGCAGTGCCCGTGGGGACTCCGAGGCCCACTCCTACAATGAGCAGTTCTTC.

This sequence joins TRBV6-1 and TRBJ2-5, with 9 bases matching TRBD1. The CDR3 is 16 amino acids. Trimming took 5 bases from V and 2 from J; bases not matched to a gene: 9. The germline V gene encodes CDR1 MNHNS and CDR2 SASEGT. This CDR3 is CASSSMPDRGQETQYF. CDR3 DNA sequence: TGTGCCAGCAGTTCCATGCCCGACAGGGGGCAAGAGACCCAGTACTTC.

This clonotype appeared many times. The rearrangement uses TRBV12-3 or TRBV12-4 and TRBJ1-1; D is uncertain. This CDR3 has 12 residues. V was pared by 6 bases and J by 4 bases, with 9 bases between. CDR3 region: CASRGAGTEAFF. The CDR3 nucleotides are TGTGCCAGCAGGGGCGCGGGCACTGAAGCTTTCTTT.

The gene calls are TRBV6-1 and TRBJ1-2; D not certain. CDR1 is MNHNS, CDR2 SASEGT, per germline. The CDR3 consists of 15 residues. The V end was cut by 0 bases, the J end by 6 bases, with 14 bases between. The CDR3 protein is CASSEAPYGVDGYTF. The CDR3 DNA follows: TGTGCCAGCAGTGAAGCGCCCTACGGGGTCGATGGCTACACCTTC.

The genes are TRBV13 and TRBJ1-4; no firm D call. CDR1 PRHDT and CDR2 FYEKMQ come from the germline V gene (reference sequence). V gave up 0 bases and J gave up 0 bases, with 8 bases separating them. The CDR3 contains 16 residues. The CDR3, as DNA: TGTGCCAGCAGCTTAGGGGCAGCCTCAACTAATGAAAAACTGTTTTTT. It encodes CASSLGAASTNEKLFF.

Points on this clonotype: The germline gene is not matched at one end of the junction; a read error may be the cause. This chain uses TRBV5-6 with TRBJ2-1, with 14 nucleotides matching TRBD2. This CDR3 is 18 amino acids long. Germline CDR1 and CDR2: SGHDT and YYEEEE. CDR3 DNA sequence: TGTGCCAGCACCCCGGGGACTAGCGGGGGTAGCTCCTACAATGACCAGTTCTTC. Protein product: CASTPGTSGGSSYNDQFF.

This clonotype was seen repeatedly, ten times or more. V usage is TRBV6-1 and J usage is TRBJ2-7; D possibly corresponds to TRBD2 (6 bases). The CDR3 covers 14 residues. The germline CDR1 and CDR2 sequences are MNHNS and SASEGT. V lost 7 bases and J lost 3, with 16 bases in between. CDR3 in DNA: TGTGCCAGCACTCCCCAGGTGACTAGCTACGAGCAGTACTTC. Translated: CASTPQVTSYEQYF.

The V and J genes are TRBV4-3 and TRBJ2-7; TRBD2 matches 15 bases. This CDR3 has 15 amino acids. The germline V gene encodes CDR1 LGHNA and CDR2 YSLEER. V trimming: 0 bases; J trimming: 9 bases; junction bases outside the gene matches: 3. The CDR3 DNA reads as TGCGCCAGCAGCCAAGATCAGGGACTAGCGGGAGGGCAGTACTTC. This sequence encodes CASSQDQGLAGGQYF.

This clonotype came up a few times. The CDR3 is CATSDGVRGNQPQHF. The CDR3 DNA reads TGTGCCACCAGTGATGGGGTCAGGGGCAATCAGCCCCAGCATTTT. J is TRBJ1-5 and V is TRBV24-1; possible D gene TRBD1, 5 bases. Germline values: CDR1 KGHDR, CDR2 SFDVKD. V was shortened by 3 bases and J by 2 bases, with 10 bases between the two germline ends. This CDR3 contains 15 residues.

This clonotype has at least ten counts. CDR3 region: CASSLNPLGLADYEQYF. CDR3 DNA: TGTGCCAGCAGTTTAAACCCCCTGGGTCTAGCGGACTACGAGCAGTACTTC. The chain has TRBV27 and TRBJ2-7; TRBD2 agrees at 7 bases. CDR3 length: 17 residues. The germline CDR1 and CDR2 sequences are MNHEY and SMNVEV (reference sequence). With 2 bases clipped from V and 3 bases from J, the junction kept 13 bases outside the gene matches.

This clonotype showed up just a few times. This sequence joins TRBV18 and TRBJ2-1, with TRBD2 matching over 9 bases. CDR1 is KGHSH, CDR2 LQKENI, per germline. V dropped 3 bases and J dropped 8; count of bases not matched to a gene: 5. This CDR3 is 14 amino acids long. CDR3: CASSPLLAGHEQFF. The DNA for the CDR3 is TGTGCCAGCTCACCTCTTCTAGCGGGACATGAGCAGTTCTTC.

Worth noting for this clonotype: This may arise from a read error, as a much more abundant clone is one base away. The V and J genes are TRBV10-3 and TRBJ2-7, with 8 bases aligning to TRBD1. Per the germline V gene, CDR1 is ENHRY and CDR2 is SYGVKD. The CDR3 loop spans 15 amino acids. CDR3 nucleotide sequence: TGTGCCGTCAGTGAGTCGAAACAGGGGGTCTACGAGCAGTACTTC. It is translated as CAVSESKQGVYEQYF.

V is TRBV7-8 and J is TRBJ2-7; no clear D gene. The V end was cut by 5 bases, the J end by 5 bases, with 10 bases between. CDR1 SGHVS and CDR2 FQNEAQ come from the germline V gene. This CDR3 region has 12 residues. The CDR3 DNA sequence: TGTGCCAGCAGCCCCACCAGTGACGAGCAGTACTTC. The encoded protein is CASSPTSDEQYF.

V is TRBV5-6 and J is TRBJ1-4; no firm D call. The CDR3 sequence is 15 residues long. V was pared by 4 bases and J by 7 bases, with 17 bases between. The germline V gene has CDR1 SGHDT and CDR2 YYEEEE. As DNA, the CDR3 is TGTGCCAGCAGCACGAGGCGGGGTTTGGGTGAAAAACTGTTTTTT. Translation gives CASSTRRGLGEKLFF.

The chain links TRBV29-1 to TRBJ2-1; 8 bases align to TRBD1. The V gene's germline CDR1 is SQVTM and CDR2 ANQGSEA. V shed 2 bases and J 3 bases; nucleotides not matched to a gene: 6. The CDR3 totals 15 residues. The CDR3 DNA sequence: TGCAGCGTTGAATCTCGGACAGGGAGCTACAATGAGCAGTTCTTC. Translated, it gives CSVESRTGSYNEQFF.

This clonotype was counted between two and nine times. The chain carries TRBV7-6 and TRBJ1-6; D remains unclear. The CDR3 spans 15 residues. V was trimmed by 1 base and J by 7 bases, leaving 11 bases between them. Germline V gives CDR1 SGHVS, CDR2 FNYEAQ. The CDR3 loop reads CASSLELSRNSPLHF. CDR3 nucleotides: TGTGCCAGCAGCTTAGAGCTATCGAGGAATTCACCCCTCCACTTT.